The 32 T cell receptor beta chains reported below all come from one sample, sequenced in a study of CXCR3-negative and CXCR3-positive naive CD8 T cells. Study-wide results and caveats: Naive cells positive for CXCR3 carried more hydrophobic TRB CDR3s than CXCR3-negative ones.

Which antigens these TCRs recognize remains unknown. Via 5' RACE with UMI labels, TRB cDNA libraries were prepared. TCRdb reanalyzed the 5' RACE reads and collapses them to one entry per CDR3 protein, without DNA. The sample's table shows over 95,000 distinct CDR3 sequences. The sequenced sample consisted of naive CXCR3+ CD8+ T cells from blood. Subset indicated: CD45RO-CCR7+CD27+CD95- naive CD8+ T cells expressing CXCR3 (TNR3+). These receptors were obtained from a human donor in good health. Some clones in this sample may be carry-over from other donors' samples.

The chain has TRBV23-1 and TRBJ2-4. TRBV23-1 is placed among ORFs of uncertain function. This CDR3 spans 14 amino acids. CDR3 loop: CASIGDGSADIQYF.

The chain recombines TRBV7-9 with TRBJ1-5; TCRdb designates TRBD1, a call that cannot be tested without DNA. Germline V gene lookup returns CDR1 SEHNR and CDR2 FQNEAQ (reference sequence). CDR3 length: 14 residues. CDR3 loop: CASAEGGSNQPQHF.

The V gene is TRBV6-2 or TRBV6-3, the J gene TRBJ1-1. The CDR3 sequence is 14 residues long. CDR1 and CDR2 (germline): MNHEY, SVGEGT. The CDR3 loop reads CASSPLMVATEAFF.

The chain employs TRBV9 and TRBJ2-1; without DNA, the TCRdb call of TRBD1 cannot be checked. The CDR3 runs 17 residues. Germline lookup yields CDR1 SGDLS and CDR2 YYNGEE. The CDR3 sequence: CASSEGGVVGRVWEQFF.

The chain is built from TRBV5-1 and TRBJ2-1. The CDR3 is made up of 14 amino acids. Germline CDR1 SGHRS, CDR2 YFSETQ. The CDR3 loop is CASSLVGSYYEQFF.

The chain is built from TRBV15 and TRBJ2-3. CDR1 is LNHNV, CDR2 YYDKDF, per germline (reference sequence). CDR3 length: 16 amino acids. CDR3 amino acids: CATSREATTITDTQYF.

The chain uses TRBV4-2 and TRBJ2-2. The CDR3 sequence is 15 residues long. The germline V gene encodes CDR1 LGHNA and CDR2 YNFKEQ. The CDR3 sequence: CASSQDLWVTGELFF.

The CDR3 reads CSARGGSSPDTQYF. The J gene is TRBJ2-3, the V gene TRBV29-1; TCRdb returns TRBD2, unconfirmable since there is no DNA. CDR3 length: 14 residues. CDR1 SQVTM and CDR2 ANQGSEA come from the germline V gene.

The chain combines TRBV5-1 with TRBJ2-2. Germline values: CDR1 SGHRS, CDR2 YFSETQ. This CDR3 has 14 amino acids. The CDR3 sequence is CASSLGEVTGELFF.

The CDR3 is CATSRDGTIKETQYF. The J gene is TRBJ2-5, the V gene TRBV15; lacking DNA, the TRBD2 call made by TCRdb goes unchecked. This CDR3 has 15 amino acids. Germline CDR1 is LNHNV and CDR2 is YYDKDF (reference sequence).

The V and J genes are TRBV15 and TRBJ2-5. Per the germline V gene, CDR1 is LNHNV and CDR2 is YYDKDF (reference sequence). The CDR3 extends over 15 amino acids. The CDR3 loop is CATSRGGGYQETQYF.

This chain joins TRBV7-3 and TRBJ2-3; without DNA, the TCRdb call of TRBD2 cannot be checked. The CDR3 consists of 15 residues. CDR1 is SGHTA and CDR2 is FQGTGA in the germline V gene. The CDR3 sequence is CASSLTTGGTDTQYF.

The chain carries TRBV7-9 and TRBJ2-6; TCRdb reports TRBD1, a call that lacks DNA to check it against. CDR1 SEHNR and CDR2 FQNEAQ come from the germline V gene (reference sequence). The CDR3 has 19 amino acids. The CDR3 spells CASSSHTDSRRSGANVLTF.

The V gene is TRBV2, the J gene TRBJ2-5; TCRdb selects TRBD1, and the lack of DNA leaves this call unchecked. The CDR3 extends over 13 amino acids. Per germline, CDR1 SNHLY and CDR2 FYNNEI. CDR3 in amino acids: CASGTGAQETQYF. Full variable domain (remainder filled in from reference TRBV2 and TRBJ2-5): EPEVTQTPSHQVTQMGQEVILRCVPISNHLYFYWYRQILGQKVEFLVSFYNNEISEKSEIFDDQFSVERPDGSNFTLKIRSTKLEDSAMYFCASGTGAQETQYFGPGTRLLVL.

The chain is built from TRBV29-1 and TRBJ2-7. The CDR3 totals 13 residues. Looked up from germline, CDR1 is SQVTM and CDR2 is ANQGSEA. Here the CDR3 reads CSVVDQGAHEQYF.

This rearrangement joins TRBV2 to TRBJ1-5; TCRdb's assignment of TRBD1 cannot be checked, as there is no DNA. This CDR3 comprises 15 residues. Germline V gene sequence: CDR1 SNHLY, CDR2 FYNNEI. The CDR3 sequence is CASSELDSRNQPQHF.

The chain carries TRBV7-9 and TRBJ1-4; TCRdb proposes TRBD1, but this gene call is untestable without DNA. The CDR3 consists of 15 residues. Germline V gene lookup returns CDR1 SEHNR and CDR2 FQNEAQ (reference sequence). The CDR3 sequence: CASRRRTGTNEKLFF.

V is TRBV5-1 and J is TRBJ1-1. This CDR3 spans 15 amino acids. Germline CDR1 is SGHRS and CDR2 is YFSETQ. The CDR3 here is CASSLGKLMNTEAFF.

This chain joins TRBV28 and TRBJ1-1; lacking DNA, the TRBD1 call made by TCRdb goes unchecked. The CDR3 has 13 amino acids. Germline V gene data show CDR1 as MDHEN and CDR2 as SYDVKM. The CDR3 sequence is CASSFPRGTEAFF.

This rearrangement joins TRBV6-5 to TRBJ2-1; TCRdb indicates TRBD1, and absent DNA this call remains unverified. Germline CDR1 reads MNHEY; CDR2 reads SVGAGI. The CDR3 is made up of 14 amino acids. CDR3 protein: CASTQPGPKREQFF.

J is TRBJ2-3 and V is TRBV20-1; lacking DNA, the TRBD1 call made by TCRdb goes unchecked. From germline, CDR1 is DFQATT and CDR2 SNEGSKA (reference sequence). CDR3 length: 14 residues. CDR3 sequence reads: CSEGTGGRTDTQYF.

The chain employs TRBV12-3 or TRBV12-4 and TRBJ2-7; TCRdb reports TRBD1, a call that lacks DNA to check it against. The CDR3 is made up of 16 amino acids. This CDR3 reads CASSSSGRGQDYEQYF.

V and J are TRBV4-1 and TRBJ2-3; the TCRdb D gene call, TRBD1, has no DNA to confirm it. The length of the CDR3 is 16 residues. CDR1 and CDR2 from the germline V gene are MGHRA and YSYEKL. CDR3 sequence reads: CASSHGPGAGTDTQYF.

The chain employs TRBV28 and TRBJ1-6. This CDR3 is 16 amino acids long. Germline CDR1 reads MDHEN; CDR2 reads SYDVKM. This CDR3 reads CASSGDTRRDNSPLHF. Supplemented by reference TRBV28 and TRBJ1-6, the full variable domain reads DVKVTQSSRYLVKRTGEKVFLECVQDMDHENMFWYRQDPGLGLRLIYFSYDVKMKEKGDIPEGYSVSREKKERFSLILESASTNQTSMYLCASSGDTRRDNSPLHFGNGTRLTVT.

The CDR3 region is CAIRGAGRKYEQYF. The chain carries TRBV10-3 and TRBJ2-7; the TRBD1 assignment by TCRdb is unverifiable without DNA. The CDR3 totals 14 residues. Germline CDR1 is ENHRY and CDR2 is SYGVKD.

The rearrangement uses TRBV7-7 and TRBJ2-2; the TRBD2 assignment by TCRdb is unverifiable without DNA. The CDR3 covers 16 residues. Germline V CDR1 and CDR2: SSHAT, FNYEAQ (reference sequence). This CDR3 is CASSSYGGENTGELFF. Full variable domain (rest looked up from reference TRBV7-7 and TRBJ2-2): GAGVSQSPRYKVTKRGQDVTLRCDPISSHATLYWYQQALGQGPEFLTYFNYEAQPDKSGLPSDRFSAERPEGSISTLTIQRTEQRDSAMYRCASSSYGGENTGELFFGEGSRLTVL.

The gene calls are TRBV30 and TRBJ2-1; TCRdb returns TRBD1, unconfirmable since there is no DNA. This CDR3 has 15 amino acids. CDR1 and CDR2 from the germline V gene are GTSNPN and SVGIG (reference sequence). This chain's CDR3 is CALAAQESSYNEQFF.

The V gene is TRBV28, the J gene TRBJ1-1; TCRdb returns TRBD1, unconfirmable since there is no DNA. The CDR3 sequence is 14 residues long. The germline CDR1 and CDR2 sequences are MDHEN and SYDVKM. The CDR3 loop is CASSPDRVNTEAFF.

The V call is TRBV20-1, the J call TRBJ2-7. There are 16 residues in the CDR3. Per germline, CDR1 DFQATT and CDR2 SNEGSKA (reference sequence). The CDR3 region is CSARAYGRQAPYEQYF.

V usage is TRBV9 and J usage is TRBJ2-1; TCRdb's assignment of TRBD2 cannot be checked, as there is no DNA. The CDR3 totals 15 residues. CDR1 and CDR2 (germline): SGDLS, YYNGEE. The CDR3 region is CASSVGGATLNEQFF.

The chain employs TRBV28 and TRBJ2-4; checking the TCRdb D call of TRBD1 is not possible without DNA. This CDR3 contains 12 residues. CDR1 and CDR2 (germline): MDHEN, SYDVKM. The CDR3 here is CASSPGQGAQYF.

The chain recombines TRBV2 with TRBJ2-5; without DNA, the TCRdb call of TRBD1 cannot be checked. This CDR3 region has 15 residues. From germline, CDR1 is SNHLY and CDR2 FYNNEI. CDR3 residues: CASDGGDGFKETQYF.